This TCR beta chain was observed in a study of blood T cells in healthy people across ages. Germline assignment: CDR1 LGHNA and CDR2 YNFKEQ. V lost 4 bases to trimming and J lost 4 bases; unmatched junction nucleotides: 8. The CDR3 runs 15 residues. This clonotype has more than one count but fewer than ten. Using a J-beta primer mix together with a sample-barcoded 5' primer, a second PCR was run for roughly 7 to 12 cycles. TCRdb passed the 5' RACE reads through MiXCR, listing each CDR3 protein once. Among some 900,000 distinct CDR3 sequences, roughly 48% were seen once, and the ten largest hold 13%. The source material was blood. This sequence joins TRBV4-2 and TRBJ2-3; TRBD2 matches at 7 bases. The receptor's source is a man younger than 45 in good health. The CDR3 protein is CASSPGAGNADTQYF. In DNA, the CDR3 is TGTGCCAGCAGCCCCGGAGCGGGGAACGCAGATACGCAGTATTTT.